This T cell receptor (beta chain) originates from a study of shared clonotypes between healthy human individuals. Sequencing used immunoSEQ multiplex PCR; TCRdb keeps in-frame clones, though not all of them. The data hold 1.5 million to 2.5 million clones, with approximately 94% observed a single time. Study-wide results and limits: Larger estimated richness was generally seen in naive subsets than in memory subsets.

Germline values: CDR1 SQVTM, CDR2 ANQGSEA. There are 15 residues in the CDR3. V shed 0 bases and J shed 4 bases, with 15 bases lying between them. As concerns this clone: The antigen remains unidentified.

Selected positively for CCR7 and CD45RO-negative, naive CD8 cells excluded terminally differentiated effector memory CD45RA+ cells. Donors, healthy HIV-negative adults, lacked recent acute infections or vaccinations. Sequencing input: naive CD8+ T cells sorted from blood. The clonotype was recovered from a man aged 18-30 years in good health. V and J are TRBV29-1 and TRBJ1-1; a possible D gene is TRBD1 (6 bases). The CDR3 spells CSVEETGGLGTEAFF. The CDR3 DNA is TGCAGCGTTGAAGAAACCGGGGGCCTTGGCACTGAAGCTTTCTTT.